This T cell receptor (beta chain) comes out of a study of blood T cell repertoires in COVID-19. Study-level background: Material from acute and convalescent COVID-19 was sourced from the United States, Italy and Spain. T cells, B-cell-depleted T cells, or PBMCs supplied cDNA or gDNA.

This CDR3 has 14 residues. The germline gives CDR1 MNHEY, CDR2 SVGAGI. J lost 0 bases, V lost 5 bases, and 3 bases had no gene match. Authors' methods: From reference gene primer amplification, estimates of nucleated cell counts were derived. TCRdb's table, derived via immunoSEQ multiplex PCR, lists solely in-frame clones and lacks some. The DNA gave D and trimming, while V, J and clone size come from that table. The table has around 180,000 clones, roughly 88% seen once. Sample: peripheral blood. The chain has TRBV6-5 and TRBJ2-7, with 8 bases that match TRBD2. This sequence originates from a woman aged 25 to 39 with acute or convalescent COVID-19. DNA of the CDR3: TGTGCCAGCAGTCCCGGGACTAGCTCCTACGAGCAGTACTTC. Encoded protein: CASSPGTSSYEQYF.